This T cell receptor (beta chain) originates from a study of post-analysis software for immune sequencing data. Study summary: Relapsing-remitting, secondary progressive and progressive-relapsing multiple sclerosis were all included among the disease courses.

The TCR beta cDNA libraries carried unique molecular identifiers. T cells numbering roughly 0.85 to 11 million gave rise to roughly 0.5 million cDNA molecules. TCRdb itself ran the PCR reads through MiXCR, one entry per CDR3 protein. The data show 740,000 or so distinct CDR3 sequences, with approximately 50% seen just once and over 4% held by the top ten. Of note for this clonotype: Antigen: not known.

Germline lookup yields CDR1 MNHEY and CDR2 SMNVEV (reference sequence). The CDR3 runs 16 residues. Study results and limitations: Controls' normalized Chao1 diversity significantly exceeded that of multiple sclerosis patients. TRBV5-6, TRBV5-1 and TRBV20-1 were among 4 or 5 TRBV segments more frequent in patients than controls. Same-batch samples co-clustered strongly by F measure.

This TCR was sampled from a girl aged 5-17 years with multiple sclerosis. The V call is TRBV27, the J call TRBJ2-5; TRBD2 agrees at 8 bases. The DNA matches TRBJ2-7 better at its end, which makes the J call doubtful. The sequenced material came from blood. The DNA for the CDR3 is TGTGCCAGCAGTTTGTCAGCGGGGGTCCCCTTCTACGAGCAGTACTTC. This gives the protein CASSLSAGVPFYEQYF.